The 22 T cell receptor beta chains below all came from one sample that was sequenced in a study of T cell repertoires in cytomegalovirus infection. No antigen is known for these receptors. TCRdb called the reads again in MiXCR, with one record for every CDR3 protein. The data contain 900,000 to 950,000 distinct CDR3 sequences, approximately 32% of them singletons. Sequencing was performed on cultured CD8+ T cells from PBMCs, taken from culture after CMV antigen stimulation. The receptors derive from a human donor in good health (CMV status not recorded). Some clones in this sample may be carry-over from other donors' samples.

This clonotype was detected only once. The DNA for the CDR3 is TGTGCCAGCAGCGTCAGCCGGGACAGCGCGAACACCGGGGAGCTGTTTTTT. It yields the protein CASSVSRDSANTGELFF. V and J are TRBV9 and TRBJ2-2; TRBD1 aligns across 7 bases. Germline V gives CDR1 SGDLS, CDR2 YYNGEE. The CDR3 runs 17 residues. The J segment lost 0 bases and the V segment lost 2 bases, leaving 7 bases of the junction unmatched.

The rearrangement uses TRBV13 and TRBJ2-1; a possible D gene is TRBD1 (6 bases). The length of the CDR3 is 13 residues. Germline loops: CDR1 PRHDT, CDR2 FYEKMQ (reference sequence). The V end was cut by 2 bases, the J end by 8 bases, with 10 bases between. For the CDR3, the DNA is TGTGCCAGCAGCTTAAGGGGGTACGATGAGCAGTTCTTC. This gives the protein CASSLRGYDEQFF.

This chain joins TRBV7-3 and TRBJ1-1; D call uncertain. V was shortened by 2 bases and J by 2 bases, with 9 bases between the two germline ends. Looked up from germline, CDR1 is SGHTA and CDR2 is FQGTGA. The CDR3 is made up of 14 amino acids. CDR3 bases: TGTGCCAGCAGCTTATCCGACGCTAACACTGAAGCTTTCTTT. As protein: CASSLSDANTEAFF.

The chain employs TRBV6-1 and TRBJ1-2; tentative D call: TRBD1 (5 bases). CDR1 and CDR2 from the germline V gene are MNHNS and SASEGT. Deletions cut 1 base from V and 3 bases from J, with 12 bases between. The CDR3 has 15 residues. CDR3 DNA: TGTGCCAGCAGTGAAGGACCTCTAGGGGACTATGGCTACACCTTC. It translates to CASSEGPLGDYGYTF.

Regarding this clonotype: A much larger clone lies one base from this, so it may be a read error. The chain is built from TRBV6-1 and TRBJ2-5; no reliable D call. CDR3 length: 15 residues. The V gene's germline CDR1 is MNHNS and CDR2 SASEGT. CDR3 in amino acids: CVSSEGTSIGETQYF. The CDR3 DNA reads TGTGTCAGCAGTGAAGGAACCTCCATAGGGGAGACCCAGTACTTC.

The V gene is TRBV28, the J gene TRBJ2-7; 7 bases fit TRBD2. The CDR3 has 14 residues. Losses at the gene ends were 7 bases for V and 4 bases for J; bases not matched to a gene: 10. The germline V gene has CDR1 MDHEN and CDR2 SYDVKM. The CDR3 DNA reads TGTGCCAGCATCCAAGAGCGGGGAGCGTACGAGCAGTACTTC. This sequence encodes CASIQERGAYEQYF.

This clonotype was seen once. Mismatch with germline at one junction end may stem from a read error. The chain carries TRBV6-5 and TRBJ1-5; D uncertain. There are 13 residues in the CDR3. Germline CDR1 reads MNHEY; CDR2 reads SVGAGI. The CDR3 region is CVSSYGVLQPQHF. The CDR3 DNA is TGTGTCAGCAGTTACGGGGTTCTGCAGCCCCAGCATTTT.

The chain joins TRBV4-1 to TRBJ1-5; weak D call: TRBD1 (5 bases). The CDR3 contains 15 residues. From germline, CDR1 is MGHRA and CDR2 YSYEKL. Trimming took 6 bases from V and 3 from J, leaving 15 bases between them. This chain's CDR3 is CASSLRGHINQPQHF. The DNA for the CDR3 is TGCGCCAGCAGTCTCAGAGGACATATCAATCAGCCCCAGCATTTT.

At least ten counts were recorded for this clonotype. This CDR3 reads CASSLRIGGSLQETQYF. In DNA, the CDR3 is TGTGCCAGCAGCTTAAGAATAGGGGGGTCCCTGCAAGAGACCCAGTACTTC. This chain uses TRBV7-2 with TRBJ2-5; either TRBD1 or TRBD2 may supply D (6 bases each). Germline CDR1 is SGHTA and CDR2 is FQGNSA. V was trimmed by 2 bases and J by 2 bases, leaving 18 bases between them. This CDR3 has 17 amino acids. Drawing the rest from reference TRBV7-2 and TRBJ2-5, the complete variable domain is GAGVSQSPSNKVTEKGKDVELRCDPISGHTALYWYRQSLGQGLEFLIYFQGNSAPDKSGLPSDRFSAERTGGSVSTLTIQRTQQEDSAVYLCASSLRIGGSLQETQYFGPGTRLLVL.

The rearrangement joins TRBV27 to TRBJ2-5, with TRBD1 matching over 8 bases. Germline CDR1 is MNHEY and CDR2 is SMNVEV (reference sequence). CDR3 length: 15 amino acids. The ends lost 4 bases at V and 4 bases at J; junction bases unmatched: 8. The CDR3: CASSSPGQGGETQYF. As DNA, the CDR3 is TGTGCCAGCAGTTCCCCCGGACAGGGTGGAGAGACCCAGTACTTC.

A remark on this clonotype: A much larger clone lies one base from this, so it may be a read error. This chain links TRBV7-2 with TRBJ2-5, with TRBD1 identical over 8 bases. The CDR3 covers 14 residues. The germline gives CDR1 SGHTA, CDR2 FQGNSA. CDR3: CANSLQGARETQYF. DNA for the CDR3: TGTGCCAACAGCTTGCAGGGGGCCAGGGAGACCCAGTACTTC. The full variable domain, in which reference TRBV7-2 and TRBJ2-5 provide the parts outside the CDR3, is GAGVSQSPSNKVTEKGKDVELRCDPISGHTALYWYRQSLGQGLEFLIYFQGNSAPDKSGLPSDRFSAERTGGSVSTLTIQRTQQEDSAVYLCANSLQGARETQYFGPGTRLLVL.

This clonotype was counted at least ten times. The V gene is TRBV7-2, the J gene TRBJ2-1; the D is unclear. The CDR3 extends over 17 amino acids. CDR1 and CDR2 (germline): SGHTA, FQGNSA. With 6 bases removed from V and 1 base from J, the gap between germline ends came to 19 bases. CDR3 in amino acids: CASRVVPSGRSYNEQFF. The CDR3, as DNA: TGTGCCAGCAGAGTGGTCCCAAGTGGTCGGTCCTACAATGAGCAGTTCTTC.

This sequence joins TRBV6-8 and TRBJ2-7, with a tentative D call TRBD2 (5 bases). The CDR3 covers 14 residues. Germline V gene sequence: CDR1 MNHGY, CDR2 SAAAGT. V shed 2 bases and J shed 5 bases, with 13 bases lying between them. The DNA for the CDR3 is TGTGCCAGCAGTTACCCCGGGAATACGAACGAGCAGTACTTC. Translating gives CASSYPGNTNEQYF.

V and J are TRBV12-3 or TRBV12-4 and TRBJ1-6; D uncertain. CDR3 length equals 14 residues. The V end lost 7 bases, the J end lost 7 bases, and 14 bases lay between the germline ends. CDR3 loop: CASTPIASNSPLHF. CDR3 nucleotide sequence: TGTGCCAGCACCCCAATTGCCTCAAATTCACCCCTCCACTTT.

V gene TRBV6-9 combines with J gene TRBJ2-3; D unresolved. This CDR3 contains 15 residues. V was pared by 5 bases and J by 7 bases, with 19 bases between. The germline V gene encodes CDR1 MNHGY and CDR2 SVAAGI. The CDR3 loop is CASSPWFLVGNTQYF. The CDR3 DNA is TGTGCCAGCAGTCCCTGGTTTCTGGTTGGGAATACGCAGTATTTT.

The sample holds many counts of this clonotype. CDR3 protein: CASSDRQGDTQYF. For the CDR3, the DNA is TGTGCCAGCAGCGACAGACAGGGTGATACGCAGTATTTT. This chain connects TRBV7-8 to TRBJ2-3, with 7 bases aligning to TRBD1. The CDR3 is 13 residues long. V was clipped by 5 bases and J by 6 bases; unmatched bases: 5. Per germline, CDR1 SGHVS and CDR2 FQNEAQ.

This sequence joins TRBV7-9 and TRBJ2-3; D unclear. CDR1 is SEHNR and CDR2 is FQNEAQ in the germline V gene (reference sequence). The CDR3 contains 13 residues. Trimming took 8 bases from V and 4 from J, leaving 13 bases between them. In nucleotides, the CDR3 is TGTGCCAGCTGTACGCTGGCCGCAGATACGCAGTATTTT. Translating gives CASCTLAADTQYF. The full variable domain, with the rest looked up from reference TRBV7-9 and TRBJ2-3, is DTGVSQNPRHKITKRGQNVTFRCDPISEHNRLYWYRQTLGQGPEFLTYFQNEAQLEKSRLLSDRFSAERPKGSFSTLEIQRTEQGDSAMYLCASCTLAADTQYFGPGTRLTVL.

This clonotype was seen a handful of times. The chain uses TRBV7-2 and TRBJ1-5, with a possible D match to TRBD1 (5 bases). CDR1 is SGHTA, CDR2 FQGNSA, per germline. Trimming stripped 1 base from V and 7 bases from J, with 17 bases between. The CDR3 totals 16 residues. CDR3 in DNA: TGTGCCAGCAGCTTAGTCCTGGCAACCTCAGGGCAGCCCCAGCATTTT. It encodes CASSLVLATSGQPQHF.

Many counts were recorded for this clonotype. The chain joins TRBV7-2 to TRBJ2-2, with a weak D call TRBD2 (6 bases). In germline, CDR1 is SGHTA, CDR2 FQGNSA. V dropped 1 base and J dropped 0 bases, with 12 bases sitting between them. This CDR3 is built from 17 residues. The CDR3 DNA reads TGTGCCAGCAGCTTAGAGCCGGGACTCACGAACACCGGGGAGCTGTTTTTT. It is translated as CASSLEPGLTNTGELFF.

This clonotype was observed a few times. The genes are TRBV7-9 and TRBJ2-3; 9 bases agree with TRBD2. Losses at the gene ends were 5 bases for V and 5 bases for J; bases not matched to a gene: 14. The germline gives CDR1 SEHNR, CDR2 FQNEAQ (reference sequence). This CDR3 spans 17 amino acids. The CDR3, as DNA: TGTGCCAGCAGCAACCCCCAGGCGGGGGGGTGGGTAGATACGCAGTATTTT. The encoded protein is CASSNPQAGGWVDTQYF.

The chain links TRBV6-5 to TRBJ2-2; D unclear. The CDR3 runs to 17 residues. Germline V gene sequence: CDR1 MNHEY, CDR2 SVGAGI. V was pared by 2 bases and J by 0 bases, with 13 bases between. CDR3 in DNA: TGTGCCAGCAGTTACCTTGGGGTCGATACGAACACCGGGGAGCTGTTTTTT. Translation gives CASSYLGVDTNTGELFF.

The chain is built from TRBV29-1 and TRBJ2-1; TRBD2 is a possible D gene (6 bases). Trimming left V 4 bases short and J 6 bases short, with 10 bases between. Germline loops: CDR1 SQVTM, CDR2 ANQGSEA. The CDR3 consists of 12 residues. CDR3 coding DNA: TGCAGCGTTGCGGGGGTTTCCAATGAGCAGTTCTTC. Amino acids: CSVAGVSNEQFF.